In its sample, the clone carrying this T cell receptor beta chain was seen a few times. Its specificity is not known. The sample comes from a study of T cell responses to AZD1222 COVID-19 vaccine. Overall study context: Analysis merged second doses at about 4 or about 12 weeks. Study-level findings and limits: In a largely white British group with more females than males, clonal diversity was possibly underestimated. At baseline, seropositivity was found in only six or seven AZD1222 recipients. Unmutated regions of variants are reportedly targeted by nearly half of spike-specific TCRs.

The assay was immunoSEQ multiplex PCR, and TCRdb's table has in-frame clones only and misses some. Among about 110,000 clones, 82% were seen once, and the ten largest hold 5%. The germline V gene encodes CDR1 LNHDA and CDR2 SQIVND (reference sequence). This CDR3 comprises 15 residues. V lost 4 bases, J lost 2 bases, and 7 bases stayed unmatched. The clonotype was recovered from an adult in good health. The source was peripheral blood, collected on day 0 of AZD1222 vaccination. This chain uses TRBV19 with TRBJ1-1, with TRBD1 matching over 7 bases. The CDR3 nucleotides read TGTGCCAGTAGTACTGGGGGACAGAGAAACACTGAAGCTTTCTTT. It is translated as CASSTGGQRNTEAFF.